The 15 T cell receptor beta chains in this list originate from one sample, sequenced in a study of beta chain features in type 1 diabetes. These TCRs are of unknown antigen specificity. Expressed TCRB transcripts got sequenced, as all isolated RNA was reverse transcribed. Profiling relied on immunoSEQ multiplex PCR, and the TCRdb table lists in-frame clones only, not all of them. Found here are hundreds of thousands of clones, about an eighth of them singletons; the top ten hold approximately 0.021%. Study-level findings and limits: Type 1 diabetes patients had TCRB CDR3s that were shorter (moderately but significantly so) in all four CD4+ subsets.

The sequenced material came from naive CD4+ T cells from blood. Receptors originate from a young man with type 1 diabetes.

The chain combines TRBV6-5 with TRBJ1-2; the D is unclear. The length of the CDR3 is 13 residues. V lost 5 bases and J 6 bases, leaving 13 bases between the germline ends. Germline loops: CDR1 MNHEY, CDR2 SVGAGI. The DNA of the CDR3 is TGTGCCAGCAGTCCCCCGGACTATAATGGCTACACCTTC. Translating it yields CASSPPDYNGYTF.

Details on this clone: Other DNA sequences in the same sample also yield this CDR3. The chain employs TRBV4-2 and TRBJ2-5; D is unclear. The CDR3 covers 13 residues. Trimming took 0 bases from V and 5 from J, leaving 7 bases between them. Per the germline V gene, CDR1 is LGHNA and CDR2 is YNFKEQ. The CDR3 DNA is TGTGCCAGCAGCCAAGATTGGAAGGAGACCCAGTACTTC. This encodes CASSQDWKETQYF.

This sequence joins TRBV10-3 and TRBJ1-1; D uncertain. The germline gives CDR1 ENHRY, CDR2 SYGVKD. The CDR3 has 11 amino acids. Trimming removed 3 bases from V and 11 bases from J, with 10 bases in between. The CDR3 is CAISDGSVAFF. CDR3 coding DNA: TGTGCCATCAGTGATGGTAGTGTGGCTTTCTTT.

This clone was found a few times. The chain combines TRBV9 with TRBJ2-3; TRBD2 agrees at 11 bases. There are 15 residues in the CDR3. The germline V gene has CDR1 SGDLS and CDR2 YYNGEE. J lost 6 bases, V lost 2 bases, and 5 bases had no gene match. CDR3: CASSVLAGGVDTQYF. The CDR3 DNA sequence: TGTGCCAGCAGCGTTCTAGCGGGGGGCGTGGATACGCAGTATTTT.

The CDR3 protein is CASSHHGGVRTDTQYF. The CDR3 DNA follows: TGTGCCAGCAGCCACCATGGGGGGGTCCGCACAGATACGCAGTATTTT. This chain connects TRBV14 to TRBJ2-3; 7 nucleotides agree with TRBD2. Germline trimming cut 3 bases from V and 1 base from J; bases unmatched to any gene: 7. CDR1 is SGHDN and CDR2 is FVKESK in the germline V gene. The CDR3 is 16 amino acids.

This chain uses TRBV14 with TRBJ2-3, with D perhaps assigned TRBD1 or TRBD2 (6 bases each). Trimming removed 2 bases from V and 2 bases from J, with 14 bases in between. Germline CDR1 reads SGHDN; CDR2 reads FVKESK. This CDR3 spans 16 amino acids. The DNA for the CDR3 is TGTGCCAGCAGCCAATTGAGGGGGACTCTCACAGATACGCAGTATTTT. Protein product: CASSQLRGTLTDTQYF.

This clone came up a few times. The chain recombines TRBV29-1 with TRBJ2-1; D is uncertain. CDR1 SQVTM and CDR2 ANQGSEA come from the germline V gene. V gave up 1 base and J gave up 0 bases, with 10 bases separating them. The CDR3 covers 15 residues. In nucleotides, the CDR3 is TGCAGCGTTGAAGTTGGTGGCTTCTCCTACAATGAGCAGTTCTTC. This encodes CSVEVGGFSYNEQFF.

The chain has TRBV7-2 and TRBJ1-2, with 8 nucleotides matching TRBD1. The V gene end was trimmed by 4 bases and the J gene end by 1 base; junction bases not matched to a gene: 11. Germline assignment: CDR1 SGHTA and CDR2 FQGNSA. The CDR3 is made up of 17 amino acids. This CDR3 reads CASSSSRDRMFNYGYTF. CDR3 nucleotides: TGTGCCAGCAGCTCCAGCCGGGACAGGATGTTTAACTATGGCTACACCTTC.

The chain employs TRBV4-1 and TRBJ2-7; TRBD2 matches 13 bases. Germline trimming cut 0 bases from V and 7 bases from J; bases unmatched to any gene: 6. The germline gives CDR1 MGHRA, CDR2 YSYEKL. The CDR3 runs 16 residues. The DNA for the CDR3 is TGCGCCAGCAGCCAAGATCGGACTAGCGGGGGTAGAGAGCAGTACTTC. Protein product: CASSQDRTSGGREQYF.

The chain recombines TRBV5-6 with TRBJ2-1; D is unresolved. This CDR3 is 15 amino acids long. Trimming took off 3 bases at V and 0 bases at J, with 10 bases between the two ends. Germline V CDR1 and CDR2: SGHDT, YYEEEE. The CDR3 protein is CASSSGGSSYNEQFF. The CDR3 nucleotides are TGTGCCAGCAGCTCGGGTGGAAGCTCCTACAATGAGCAGTTCTTC.

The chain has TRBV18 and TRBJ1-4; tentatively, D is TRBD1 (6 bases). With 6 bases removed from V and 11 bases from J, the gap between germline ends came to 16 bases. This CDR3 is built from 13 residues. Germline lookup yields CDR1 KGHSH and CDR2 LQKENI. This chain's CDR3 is CASSPGDGSKLFF. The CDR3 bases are TGTGCCAGCTCTCCAGGGGACGGCTCTAAACTGTTTTTT.

The CDR3 nucleotides read TGTGCCAGCAGTGAACACCGGGACCCGAAAAATTCACCCCTCCACTTT. Translated, it gives CASSEHRDPKNSPLHF. This chain uses TRBV2 with TRBJ1-6, with a tentative D call TRBD1 (5 bases). V dropped 2 bases and J dropped 7 bases, with 15 bases sitting between them. The germline gives CDR1 SNHLY, CDR2 FYNNEI. The CDR3 totals 16 residues.

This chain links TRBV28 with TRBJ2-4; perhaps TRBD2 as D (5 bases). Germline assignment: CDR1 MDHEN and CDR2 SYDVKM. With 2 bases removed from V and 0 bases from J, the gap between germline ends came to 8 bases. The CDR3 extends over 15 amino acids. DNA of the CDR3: TGTGCCAGCAGTTTACGGGGAATAGCCAAAAACATTCAGTACTTC. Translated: CASSLRGIAKNIQYF.

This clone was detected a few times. In DNA, the CDR3 is TGTGCCAGCTCACCACGCAGGGAAATAGATACGCAGTATTTT. It encodes CASSPRREIDTQYF. V is TRBV18 and J is TRBJ2-3; D is possibly TRBD1 (5 bases). The CDR3 runs 14 residues. The germline CDR1 and CDR2 sequences are KGHSH and LQKENI. The V gene lost 1 base and the J gene lost 5 bases, with 10 bases spanning the gap.

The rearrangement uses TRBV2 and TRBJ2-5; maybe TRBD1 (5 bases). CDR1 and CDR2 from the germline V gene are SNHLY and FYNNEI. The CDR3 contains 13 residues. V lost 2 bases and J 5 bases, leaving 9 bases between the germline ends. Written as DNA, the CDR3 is TGTGCCAGCAGTGAACAAGGGGATGAGACCCAGTACTTC. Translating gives CASSEQGDETQYF.